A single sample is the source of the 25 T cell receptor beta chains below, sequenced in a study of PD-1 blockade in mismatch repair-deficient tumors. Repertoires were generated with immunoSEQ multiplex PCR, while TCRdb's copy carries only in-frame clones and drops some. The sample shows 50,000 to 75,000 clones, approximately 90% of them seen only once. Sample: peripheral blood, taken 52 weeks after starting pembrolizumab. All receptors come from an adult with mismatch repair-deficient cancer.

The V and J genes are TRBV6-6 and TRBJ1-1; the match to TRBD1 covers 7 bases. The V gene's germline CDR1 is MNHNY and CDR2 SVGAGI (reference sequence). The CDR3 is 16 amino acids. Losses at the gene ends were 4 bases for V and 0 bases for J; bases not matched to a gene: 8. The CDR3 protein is CASSSGTAFMNTEAFF. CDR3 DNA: TGTGCCAGCAGTTCCGGGACAGCTTTTATGAACACTGAAGCTTTCTTT.

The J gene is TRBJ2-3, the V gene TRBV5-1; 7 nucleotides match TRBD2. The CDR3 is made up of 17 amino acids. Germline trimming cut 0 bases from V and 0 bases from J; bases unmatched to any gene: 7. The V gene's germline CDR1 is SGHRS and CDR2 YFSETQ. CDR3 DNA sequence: TGCGCCAGCAGCTTGGCCCCTCTGGGAGGGAGCACAGATACGCAGTATTTT. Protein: CASSLAPLGGSTDTQYF.

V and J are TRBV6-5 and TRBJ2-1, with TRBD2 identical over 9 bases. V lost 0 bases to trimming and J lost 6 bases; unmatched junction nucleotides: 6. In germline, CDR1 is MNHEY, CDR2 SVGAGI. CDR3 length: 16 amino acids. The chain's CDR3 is CASSYSASGTRNEQFF. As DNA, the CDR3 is TGTGCCAGCAGTTACTCGGCTAGCGGGACTCGCAATGAGCAGTTCTTC.

CDR3 DNA sequence: TGTGCCAGCAGCTTAGTATGGACGTTACAAGAGACCCAGTACTTC. Encoded protein: CASSLVWTLQETQYF. The rearrangement joins TRBV11-2 to TRBJ2-5; the D is unclear. This CDR3 is 15 amino acids long. The V end lost 1 base, the J end lost 2 bases, and 11 bases lay between the germline ends. Looked up from germline, CDR1 is SGHAT and CDR2 is FQNNGV. The full variable domain, completed using reference TRBV11-2 and TRBJ2-5, is EAGVAQSPRYKIIEKRQSVAFWCNPISGHATLYWYQQILGQGPKLLIQFQNNGVVDDSQLPKDRFSAERLKGVDSTLKIQPAKLEDSAVYLCASSLVWTLQETQYFGPGTRLLVL.

CDR3 nucleotides: TGTGCCAGCAGCTTATTACAGACCTACGAGCAGTACTTC. This translates into CASSLLQTYEQYF. The chain uses TRBV7-2 and TRBJ2-7, with D hard to call. The CDR3 has 13 amino acids. V was clipped by 2 bases and J by 2 bases, with 7 bases between them. Germline lookup yields CDR1 SGHTA and CDR2 FQGNSA.

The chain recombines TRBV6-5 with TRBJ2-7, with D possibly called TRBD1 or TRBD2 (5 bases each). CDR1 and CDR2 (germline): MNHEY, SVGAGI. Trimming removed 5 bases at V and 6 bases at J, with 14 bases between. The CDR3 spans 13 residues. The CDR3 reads CASSPGSRSEQYF. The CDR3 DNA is TGTGCCAGCAGTCCAGGGAGTCGCTCCGAGCAGTACTTC.

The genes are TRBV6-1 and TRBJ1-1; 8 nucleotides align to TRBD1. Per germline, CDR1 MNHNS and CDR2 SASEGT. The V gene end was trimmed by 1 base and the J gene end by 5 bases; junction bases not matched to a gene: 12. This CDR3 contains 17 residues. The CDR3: CASSEGQGAPIETEAFF. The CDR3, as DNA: TGTGCCAGCAGTGAAGGGCAGGGGGCTCCCATAGAGACTGAAGCTTTCTTT.

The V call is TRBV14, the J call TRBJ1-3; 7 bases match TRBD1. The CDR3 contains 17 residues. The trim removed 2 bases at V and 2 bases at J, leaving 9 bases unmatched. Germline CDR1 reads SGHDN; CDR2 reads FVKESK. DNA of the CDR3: TGTGCCAGCAGCCAATTCCCTACAGGGGTTACTGGAAACACCATATATTTT. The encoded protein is CASSQFPTGVTGNTIYF.

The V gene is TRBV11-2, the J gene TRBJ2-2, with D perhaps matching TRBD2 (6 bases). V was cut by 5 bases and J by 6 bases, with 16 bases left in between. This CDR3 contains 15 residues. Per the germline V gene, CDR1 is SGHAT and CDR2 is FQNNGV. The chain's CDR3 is CASSVGRLEPGELFF. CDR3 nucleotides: TGTGCCAGCAGCGTAGGGAGACTAGAACCCGGGGAGCTGTTTTTT.

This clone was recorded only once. CDR3 nucleotides: TGCGCCAGCAGCCAAGATACTGCAGGATACAATGAGCAGTTCTTC. Protein sequence: CASSQDTAGYNEQFF. The V gene is TRBV4-3, the J gene TRBJ2-1, with D unresolved. The CDR3 sequence is 15 residues long. CDR1 LGHNA and CDR2 YSLEER come from the germline V gene. V was clipped by 0 bases and J by 4 bases, with 10 bases between them.

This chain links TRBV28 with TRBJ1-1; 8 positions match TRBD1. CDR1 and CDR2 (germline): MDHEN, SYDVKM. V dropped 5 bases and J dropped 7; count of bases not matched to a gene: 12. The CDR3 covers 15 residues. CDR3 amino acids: CASSPWTGQYDEAFF. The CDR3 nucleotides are TGTGCCAGCAGTCCTTGGACAGGGCAGTATGATGAAGCTTTCTTT.

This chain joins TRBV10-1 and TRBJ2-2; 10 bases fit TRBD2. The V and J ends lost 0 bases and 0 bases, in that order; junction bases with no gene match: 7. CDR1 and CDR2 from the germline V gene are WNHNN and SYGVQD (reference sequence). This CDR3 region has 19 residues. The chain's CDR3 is CASSESSRAGGSNTGELFF. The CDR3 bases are TGCGCCAGCAGTGAGTCTAGTCGAGCGGGAGGGTCGAACACCGGGGAGCTGTTTTTT.

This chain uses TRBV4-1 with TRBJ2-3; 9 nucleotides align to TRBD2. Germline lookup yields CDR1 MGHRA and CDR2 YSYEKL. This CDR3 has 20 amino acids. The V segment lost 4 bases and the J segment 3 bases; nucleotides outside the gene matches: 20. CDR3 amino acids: CASSPGGTSRATGLTDTQYF. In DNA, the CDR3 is TGCGCCAGCAGCCCAGGGGGGACTAGCCGAGCGACAGGGTTGACAGATACGCAGTATTTT.

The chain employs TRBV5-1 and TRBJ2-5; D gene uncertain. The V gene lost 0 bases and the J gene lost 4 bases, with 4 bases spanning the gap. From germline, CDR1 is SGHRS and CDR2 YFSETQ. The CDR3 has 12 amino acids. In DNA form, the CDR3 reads TGCGCCAGCAGCTTGGGTTTAGAGACCCAGTACTTC. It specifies CASSLGLETQYF.

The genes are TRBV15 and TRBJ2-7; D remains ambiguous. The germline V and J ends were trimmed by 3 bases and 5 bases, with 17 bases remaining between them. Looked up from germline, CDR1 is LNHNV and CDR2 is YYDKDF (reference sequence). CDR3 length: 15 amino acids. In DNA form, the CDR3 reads TGTGCCACCAGCAGTCAGCGATCCCGGGCCGACGAGCAGTACTTC. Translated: CATSSQRSRADEQYF.

CDR3 in DNA: TGTGCCAGCAGTCCACTAATTACGGGGTACACAGATACGCAGTATTTT. Encoded protein: CASSPLITGYTDTQYF. The rearrangement joins TRBV28 to TRBJ2-3; D perhaps matches TRBD2 (5 bases). V lost 5 bases and J 2 bases, leaving 17 bases between the germline ends. Per the germline V gene, CDR1 is MDHEN and CDR2 is SYDVKM. This CDR3 contains 16 residues.

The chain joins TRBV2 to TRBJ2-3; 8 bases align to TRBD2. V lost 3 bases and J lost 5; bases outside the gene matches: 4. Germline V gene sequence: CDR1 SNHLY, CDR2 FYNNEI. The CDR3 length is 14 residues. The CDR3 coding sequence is TGTGCCAGCAGTGATAGCCTAGCGGGAGATACGCAGTATTTT. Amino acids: CASSDSLAGDTQYF. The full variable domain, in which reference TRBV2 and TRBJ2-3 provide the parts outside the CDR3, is EPEVTQTPSHQVTQMGQEVILRCVPISNHLYFYWYRQILGQKVEFLVSFYNNEISEKSEIFDDQFSVERPDGSNFTLKIRSTKLEDSAMYFCASSDSLAGDTQYFGPGTRLTVL.

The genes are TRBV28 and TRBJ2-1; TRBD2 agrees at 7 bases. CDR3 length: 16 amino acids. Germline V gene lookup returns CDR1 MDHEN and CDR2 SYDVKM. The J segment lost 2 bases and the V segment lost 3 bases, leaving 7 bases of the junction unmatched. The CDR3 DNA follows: TGTGCCAGCAGTTTCCTCCTAGCGGAAACCTACAATGAGCAGTTCTTC. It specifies CASSFLLAETYNEQFF.

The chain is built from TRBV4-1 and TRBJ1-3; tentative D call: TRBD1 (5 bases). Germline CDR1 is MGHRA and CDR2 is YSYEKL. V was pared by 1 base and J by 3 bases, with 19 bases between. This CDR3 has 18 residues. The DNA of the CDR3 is TGCGCCAGCAGCCAAGCGGGGGGGGTGGTGGAAAATGGAAACACCATATATTTT. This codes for CASSQAGGVVENGNTIYF.

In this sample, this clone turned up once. The CDR3 region has the DNA TGTGCCAGCAGCGTAGCGGCCGGGACGGTCGGGGAGCTGTTTTTT. This encodes CASSVAAGTVGELFF. The V gene is TRBV9, the J gene TRBJ2-2, with D perhaps being TRBD1 or TRBD2 (5 bases each). Looked up from germline, CDR1 is SGDLS and CDR2 is YYNGEE. V lost 0 bases to trimming and J lost 7 bases, with 13 bases between them. The CDR3 is made up of 15 amino acids.

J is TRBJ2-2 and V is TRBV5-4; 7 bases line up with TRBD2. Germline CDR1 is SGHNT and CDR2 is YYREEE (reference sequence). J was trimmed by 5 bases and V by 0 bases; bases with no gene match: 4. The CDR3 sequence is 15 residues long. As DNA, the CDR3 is TGTGCCAGCAGCTTGGCTGGGGGGGGAACCGGGGAGCTGTTTTTT. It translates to CASSLAGGGTGELFF.

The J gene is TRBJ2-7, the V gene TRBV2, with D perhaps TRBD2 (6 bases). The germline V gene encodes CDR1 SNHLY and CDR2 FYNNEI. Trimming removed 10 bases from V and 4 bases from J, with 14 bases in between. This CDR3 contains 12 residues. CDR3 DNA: TGTGCCACTCGACTAGTGGCGTACGAGCAGTACTTC. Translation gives CATRLVAYEQYF.

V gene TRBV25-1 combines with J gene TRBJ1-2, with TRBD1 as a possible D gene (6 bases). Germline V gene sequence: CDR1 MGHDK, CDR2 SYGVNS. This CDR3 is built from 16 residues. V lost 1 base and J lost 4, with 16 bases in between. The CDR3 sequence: CASSESLVGGGYGYTF. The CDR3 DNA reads TGTGCCAGCAGTGAATCCTTGGTGGGGGGCGGCTATGGCTACACCTTC.

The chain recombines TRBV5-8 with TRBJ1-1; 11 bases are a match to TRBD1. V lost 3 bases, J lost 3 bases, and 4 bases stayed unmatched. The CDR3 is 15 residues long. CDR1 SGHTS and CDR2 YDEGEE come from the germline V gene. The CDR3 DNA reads TGTGCCAGCAGCTGGACAGGGGGCCGGTACACTGAAGCTTTCTTT. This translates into CASSWTGGRYTEAFF.

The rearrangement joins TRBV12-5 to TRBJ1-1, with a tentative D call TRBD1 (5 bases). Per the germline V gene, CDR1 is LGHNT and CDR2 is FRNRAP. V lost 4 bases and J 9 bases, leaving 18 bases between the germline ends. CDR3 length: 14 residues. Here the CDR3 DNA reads TGTGCTAGTGGTTCCTTCCTCGAAACAGGCCAAGCTTTCTTT. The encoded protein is CASGSFLETGQAFF.